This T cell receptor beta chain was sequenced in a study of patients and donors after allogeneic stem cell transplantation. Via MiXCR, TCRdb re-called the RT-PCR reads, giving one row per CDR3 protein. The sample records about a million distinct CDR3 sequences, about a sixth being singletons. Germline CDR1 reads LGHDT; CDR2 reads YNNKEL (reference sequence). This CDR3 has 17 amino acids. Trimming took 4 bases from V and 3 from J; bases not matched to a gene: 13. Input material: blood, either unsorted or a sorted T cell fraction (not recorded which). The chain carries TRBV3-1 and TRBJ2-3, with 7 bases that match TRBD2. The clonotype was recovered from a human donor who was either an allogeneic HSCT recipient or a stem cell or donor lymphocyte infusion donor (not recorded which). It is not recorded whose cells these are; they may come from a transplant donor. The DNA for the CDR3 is TGTGCCAGCAGCCGCCTGGGGAGCGGGAAGGGAACAGATACGCAGTATTTT. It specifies CASSRLGSGKGTDTQYF.